This entry is about one TCR beta chain. Its cognate antigen has yet to be identified. No quality values exist for individual bases; no much larger clone is one base distant. The sample is drawn from a study of blood T cell repertoires in COVID-19 (dated by TCRdb to about 2020). As for the study more broadly: Samples covering the acute and convalescent phases of COVID-19 were provided by collaborators in the United States, Italy and Spain. Deeply sampled blood TCRbeta repertoires from subjects exposed to, actively infected with, or recovered from COVID-19 were included in the dataset. Where available, HLA class I and class II types were taken from metadata supplied by the sample provider and were not determined by assay-based typing. The repertoires were made available in a free public database intended to serve as a resource for research on the immune response to SARS-CoV-2. The material from the prospective study consisted of cDNA or gDNA derived from T cells, B-cell-depleted T cells, or PBMCs. The sample metadata nearly always contained a de-identified subject ID, COVID-19 status, age in years and sex. The samples were drawn from the first 160 participants of the ongoing ImmuneRACE study and from about 1,200 subjects provided by 6 global collaborators.

Collaborating institutions collected whole blood in K2EDTA tubes following their own protocols. For TCRbeta analysis, collaborators shipped samples as frozen whole blood, isolated PBMCs, or DNA extracted from either of those sample types. CDR1 is given as SGHRS and CDR2 as YFSETQ, both from the germline V gene. The germline V and J ends show losses of 5 bases and 2 bases respectively, and no gene match explains 3 bases of the junction. Reading from cysteine to phenylalanine, the CDR3 counts 14 amino acids. Only the CDR3 part of the read is kept: 42 bases, read in frame from the first base. TCRbeta CDR3 regions were amplified from genomic DNA by means of the immunoSEQ Assay, a bias-controlled multiplex PCR. The authors' analysis ran thus. Nucleated cell counts per sample were estimated from amplification of reference gene primers within the assay. To quantify the absolute abundance of each unique TCRbeta CDR3 rearrangement, sequence reads were collapsed and filtered. Productive Simpson clonality was computed per sample as the square root of Simpson's diversity index over productive rearrangements. What TCRdb holds here is the immuneACCESS table cut down to in-frame rearrangements. Part of the clones is not present; checked against another copy, under half of the missing clones reflect an unresolved V gene, and the others are unexplained. The V and J calls and clone size were taken over from that table, and D and trimming were inferred from the DNA. The table for this sample lists approximately 59,000 clones; about 83% of them were counted only once. 3.5% to 4% of the sample belongs to the ten largest clones.

Beyond this particular receptor, the publication reports: The quantity of clinical and demographic metadata differed by source and by participant and was supplied without curation.

Here the chain combines TRBV5-1 and TRBJ1-4, and 7 junctional nucleotides match TRBD1. Sequences were obtained from peripheral blood. This clonotype was sampled from a woman older than 75 with acute or convalescent COVID-19. CDR3 reads: CASRDRATNEKLFF. The sequence in DNA is TGCGCCAGCAGAGACAGGGCGACTAATGAAAAACTGTTTTTT.